The text below deals with one T cell receptor (beta chain). In the study's own analysis: The authors estimated nucleated cell counts from reference gene primer amplification. Repertoires were generated with immunoSEQ multiplex PCR, while TCRdb's copy carries only in-frame clones and drops some. That table gives V, J and clone size, and the DNA gave D and trimming. The sample shows 250,000 to 300,000 clones, about 90% of them seen only once. This sample was included in a study of blood T cell repertoires in COVID-19. At the level of the study: PBMCs, B-cell-depleted T cells, or T cells provided the cDNA or gDNA that made up the material.

This CDR3 has 15 amino acids. Germline loops: CDR1 LNHDA, CDR2 SQIVND (reference sequence). V lost 11 bases, J lost 3 bases, and 19 bases lay in between. Individuals aged about 18 to 100 years were recruited from around 22 US areas. Sequencing was carried out using PBMCs or T cells enriched from blood (not recorded which). The source of this sequence is a human donor in a cohort exposed to, infected with or recovered from COVID-19 (not recorded which). The donor label of this sample is uncertain. The V and J genes are TRBV19 and TRBJ2-2; possibly TRBD1 for D (6 bases). The CDR3 reads CASNSRGSYTGELFF. Written as DNA, the CDR3 is TGTGCCTCCAACAGCAGGGGCTCTTACACCGGGGAGCTGTTTTTT.